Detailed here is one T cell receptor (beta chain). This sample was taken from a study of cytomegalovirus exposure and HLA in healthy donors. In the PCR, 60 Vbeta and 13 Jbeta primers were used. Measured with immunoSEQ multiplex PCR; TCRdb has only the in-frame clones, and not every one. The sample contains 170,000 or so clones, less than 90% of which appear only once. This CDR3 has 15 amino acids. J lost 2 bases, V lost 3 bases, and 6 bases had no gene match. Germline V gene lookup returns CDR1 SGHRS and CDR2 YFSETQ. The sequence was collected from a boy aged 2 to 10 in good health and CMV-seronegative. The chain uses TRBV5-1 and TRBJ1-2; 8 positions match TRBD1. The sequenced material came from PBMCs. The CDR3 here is CASSSRTGKNYGYTF. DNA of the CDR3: TGCGCCAGCAGCTCTCGGACAGGGAAGAACTATGGCTACACCTTC.